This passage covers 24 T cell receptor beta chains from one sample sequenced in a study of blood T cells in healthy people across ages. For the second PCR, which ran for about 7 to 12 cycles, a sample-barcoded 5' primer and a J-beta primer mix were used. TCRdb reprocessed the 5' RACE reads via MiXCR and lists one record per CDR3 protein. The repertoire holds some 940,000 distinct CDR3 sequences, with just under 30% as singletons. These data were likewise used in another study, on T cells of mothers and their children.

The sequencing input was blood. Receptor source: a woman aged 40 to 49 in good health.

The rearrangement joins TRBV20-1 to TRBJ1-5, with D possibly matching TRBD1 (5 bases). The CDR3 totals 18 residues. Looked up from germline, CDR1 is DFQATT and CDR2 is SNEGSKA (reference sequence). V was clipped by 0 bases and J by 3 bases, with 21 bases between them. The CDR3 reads CSARDMIGVTGSNQPQHF. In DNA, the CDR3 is TGCAGTGCTAGAGATATGATCGGTGTCACAGGTTCCAATCAGCCCCAGCATTTT.

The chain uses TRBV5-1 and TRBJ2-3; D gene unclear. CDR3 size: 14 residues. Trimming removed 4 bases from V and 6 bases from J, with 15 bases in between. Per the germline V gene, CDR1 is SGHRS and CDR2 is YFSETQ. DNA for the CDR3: TGCGCCAGCAGCATCGGTACAATTTCTGATACGCAGTATTTT. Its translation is CASSIGTISDTQYF. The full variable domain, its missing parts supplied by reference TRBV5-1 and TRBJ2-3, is KAGVTQTPRYLIKTRGQQVTLSCSPISGHRSVSWYQQTPGQGLQFLFEYFSETQRNKGNFPGRFSGRQFSNSRSEMNVSTLELGDSALYLCASSIGTISDTQYFGPGTRLTVL.

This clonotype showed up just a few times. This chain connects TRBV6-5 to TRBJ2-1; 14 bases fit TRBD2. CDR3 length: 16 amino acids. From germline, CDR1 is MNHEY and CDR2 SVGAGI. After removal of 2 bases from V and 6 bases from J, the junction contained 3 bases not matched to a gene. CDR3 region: CASSYETSGGANEQFF. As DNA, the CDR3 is TGTGCCAGCAGTTACGAGACTAGCGGGGGGGCCAATGAGCAGTTCTTC.

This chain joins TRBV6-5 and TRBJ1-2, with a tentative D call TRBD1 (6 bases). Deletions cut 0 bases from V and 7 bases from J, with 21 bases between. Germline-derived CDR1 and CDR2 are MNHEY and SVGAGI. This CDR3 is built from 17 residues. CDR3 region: CASSYSRGTGKGSGYTF. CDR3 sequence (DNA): TGTGCCAGCAGTTACTCGAGAGGAACAGGGAAGGGCAGTGGCTACACCTTC.

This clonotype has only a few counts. The CDR3 sequence is CASSTGTDFSTDTQYF. CDR3 sequence (DNA): TGCGCCAGCAGTACCGGGACAGATTTTAGCACAGATACGCAGTATTTT. The chain has TRBV5-1 and TRBJ2-3, with TRBD1 matching over 7 bases. In germline, CDR1 is SGHRS, CDR2 YFSETQ. Trimming took 5 bases from V and 0 from J; bases not matched to a gene: 9. The CDR3 is 16 residues long.

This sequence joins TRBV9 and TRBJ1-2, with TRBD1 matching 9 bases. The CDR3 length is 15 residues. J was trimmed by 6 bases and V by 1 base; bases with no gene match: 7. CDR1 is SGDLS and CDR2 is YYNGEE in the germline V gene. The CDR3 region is CASSVLTGGEDGYTF. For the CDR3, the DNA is TGTGCCAGCAGCGTATTGACAGGGGGGGAAGATGGCTACACCTTC. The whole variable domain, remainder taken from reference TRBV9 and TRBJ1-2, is DSGVTQTPKHLITATGQRVTLRCSPRSGDLSVYWYQQSLDQGLQFLIQYYNGEERAKGNILERFSAQQFPDLHSELNLSSLELGDSALYFCASSVLTGGEDGYTFGSGTRLTVV.

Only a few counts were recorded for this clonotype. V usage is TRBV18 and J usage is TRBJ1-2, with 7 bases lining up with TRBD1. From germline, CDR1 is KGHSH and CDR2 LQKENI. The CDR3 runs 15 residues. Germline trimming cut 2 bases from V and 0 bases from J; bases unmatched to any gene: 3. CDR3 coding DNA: TGTGCCAGCTCACCAATCACAGGGGCTAACTATGGCTACACCTTC. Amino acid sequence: CASSPITGANYGYTF.

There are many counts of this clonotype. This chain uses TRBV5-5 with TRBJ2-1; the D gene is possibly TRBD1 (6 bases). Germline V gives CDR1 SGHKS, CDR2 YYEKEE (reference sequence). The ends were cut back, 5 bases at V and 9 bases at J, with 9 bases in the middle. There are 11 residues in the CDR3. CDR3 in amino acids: CASRRGSEQFF. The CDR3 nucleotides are TGTGCCAGCAGAAGGGGGTCTGAGCAGTTCTTC.

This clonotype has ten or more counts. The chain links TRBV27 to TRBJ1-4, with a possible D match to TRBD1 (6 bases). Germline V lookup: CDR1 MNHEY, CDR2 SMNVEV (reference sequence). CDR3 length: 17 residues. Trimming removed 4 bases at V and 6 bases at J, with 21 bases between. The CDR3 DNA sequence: TGTGCCAGCAGTTCCCAACCACCCCCAGGGGCCCATGAAAAACTGTTTTTT. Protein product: CASSSQPPPGAHEKLFF.

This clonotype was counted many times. DNA of the CDR3: TGCGCCAGCAGCTTGGCCACAGGGGTTGGCTACACCTTC. This encodes CASSLATGVGYTF. The chain couples TRBV5-1 to TRBJ1-2; 7 nucleotides line up with TRBD1. The germline CDR1 and CDR2 sequences are SGHRS and YFSETQ. V trimming: 0 bases; J trimming: 7 bases; junction bases outside the gene matches: 3. This CDR3 is 13 amino acids long.

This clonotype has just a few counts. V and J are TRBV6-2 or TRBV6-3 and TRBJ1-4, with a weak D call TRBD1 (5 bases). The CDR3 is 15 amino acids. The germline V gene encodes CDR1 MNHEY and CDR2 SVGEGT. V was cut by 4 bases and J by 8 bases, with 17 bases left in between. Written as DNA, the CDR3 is TGTGCCAGCAGTTCCGAACCGGGACCCGGGGAAAAACTGTTTTTT. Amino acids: CASSSEPGPGEKLFF.

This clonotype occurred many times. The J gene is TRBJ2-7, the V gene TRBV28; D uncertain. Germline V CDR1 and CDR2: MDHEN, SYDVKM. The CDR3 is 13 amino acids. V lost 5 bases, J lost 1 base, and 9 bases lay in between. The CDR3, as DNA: TGTGCCAGCAGTGGTACTCCATCCTACGAGCAGTACTTC. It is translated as CASSGTPSYEQYF.

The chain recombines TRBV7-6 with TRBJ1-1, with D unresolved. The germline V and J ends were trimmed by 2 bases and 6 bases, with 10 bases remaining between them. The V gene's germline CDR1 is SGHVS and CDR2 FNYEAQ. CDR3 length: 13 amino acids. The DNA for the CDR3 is TGTGCCAGCAGCTTATCGAGGCAGTCTGAAGCTTTCTTT. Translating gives CASSLSRQSEAFF. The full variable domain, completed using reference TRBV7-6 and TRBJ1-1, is GAGVSQSPRYKVTKRGQDVALRCDPISGHVSLYWYRQALGQGPEFLTYFNYEAQQDKSGLPNDRFSAERPEGSISTLTIQRTEQRDSAMYRCASSLSRQSEAFFGQGTRLTVV.

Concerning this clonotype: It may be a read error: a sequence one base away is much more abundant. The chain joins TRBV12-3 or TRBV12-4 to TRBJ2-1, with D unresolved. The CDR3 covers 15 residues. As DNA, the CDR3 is TGTGCCAGCAGTTTTGCAGTGGGCTACTACAATGAGCAGGTCTTC. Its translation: CASSFAVGYYNEQVF.

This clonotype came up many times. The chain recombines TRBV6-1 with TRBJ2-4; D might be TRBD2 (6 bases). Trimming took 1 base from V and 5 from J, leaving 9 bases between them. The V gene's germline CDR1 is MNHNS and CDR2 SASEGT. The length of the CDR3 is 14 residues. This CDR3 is CASSEDWGENIQYF. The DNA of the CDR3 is TGTGCCAGCAGTGAAGACTGGGGGGAAAACATTCAGTACTTC.

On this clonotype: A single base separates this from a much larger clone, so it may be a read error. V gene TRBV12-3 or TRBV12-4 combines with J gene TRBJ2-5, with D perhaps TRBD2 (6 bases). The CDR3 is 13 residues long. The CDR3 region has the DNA TGTACCAGCAGAGGAGGGGCTCGAGAGACCCAGTACTTC. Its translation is CTSRGGARETQYF.

Here the CDR3 DNA reads TGCGCCAGCAGCCTTGACCTAGGAGCTGAAAAACTGTTTTTT. Translation gives CASSLDLGAEKLFF. V gene TRBV5-1 combines with J gene TRBJ1-4; no clear D gene. Germline assignment: CDR1 SGHRS and CDR2 YFSETQ. This CDR3 spans 14 amino acids. Trimming cost V 4 bases and J 7 bases, with 14 bases left between them.

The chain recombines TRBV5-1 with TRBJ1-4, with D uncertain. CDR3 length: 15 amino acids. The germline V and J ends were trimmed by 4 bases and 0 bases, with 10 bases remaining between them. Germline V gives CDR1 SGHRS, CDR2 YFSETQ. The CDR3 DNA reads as TGCGCCAGCAGCATCGGACGGGCAACTAATGAAAAACTGTTTTTT. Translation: CASSIGRATNEKLFF.

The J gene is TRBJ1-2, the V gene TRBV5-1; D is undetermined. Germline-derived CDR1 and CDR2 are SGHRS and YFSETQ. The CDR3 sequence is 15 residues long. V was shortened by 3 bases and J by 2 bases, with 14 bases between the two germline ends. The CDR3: CASSSLGLVNYGYTF. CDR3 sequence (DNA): TGCGCCAGCAGCTCCTTGGGCCTAGTCAACTATGGCTACACCTTC.

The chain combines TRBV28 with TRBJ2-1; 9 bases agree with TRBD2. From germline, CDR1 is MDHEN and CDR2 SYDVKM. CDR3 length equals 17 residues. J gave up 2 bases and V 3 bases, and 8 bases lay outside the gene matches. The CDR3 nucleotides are TGTGCCAGCAGTTTTCGGGGCGGGAGGGCCGCCTACAATGAGCAGTTCTTC. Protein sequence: CASSFRGGRAAYNEQFF. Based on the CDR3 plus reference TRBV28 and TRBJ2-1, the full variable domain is DVKVTQSSRYLVKRTGEKVFLECVQDMDHENMFWYRQDPGLGLRLIYFSYDVKMKEKGDIPEGYSVSREKKERFSLILESASTNQTSMYLCASSFRGGRAAYNEQFFGPGTRLTVL.

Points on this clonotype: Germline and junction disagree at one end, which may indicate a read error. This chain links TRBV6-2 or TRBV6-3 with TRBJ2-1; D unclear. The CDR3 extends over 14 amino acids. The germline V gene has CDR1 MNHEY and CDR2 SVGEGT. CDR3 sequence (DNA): TGTGCGAGCATAGACCCCAGCTCCTACAATGAGCAGTTCTTC. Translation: CASIDPSSYNEQFF.

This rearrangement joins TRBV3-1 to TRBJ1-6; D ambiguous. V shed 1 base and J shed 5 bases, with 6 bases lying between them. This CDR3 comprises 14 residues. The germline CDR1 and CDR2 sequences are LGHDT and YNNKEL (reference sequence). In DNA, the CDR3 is TGTGCCAGCAGCCAAGGGGTAGATAATTCACCCCTCCACTTT. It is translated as CASSQGVDNSPLHF.

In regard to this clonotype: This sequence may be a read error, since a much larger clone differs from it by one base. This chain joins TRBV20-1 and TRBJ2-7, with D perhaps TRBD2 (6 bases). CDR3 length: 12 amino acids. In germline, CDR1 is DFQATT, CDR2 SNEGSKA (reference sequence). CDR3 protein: CSSGGEGYERYF. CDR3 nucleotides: TGCAGCTCCGGGGGTGAGGGCTACGAGCGGTACTTC.

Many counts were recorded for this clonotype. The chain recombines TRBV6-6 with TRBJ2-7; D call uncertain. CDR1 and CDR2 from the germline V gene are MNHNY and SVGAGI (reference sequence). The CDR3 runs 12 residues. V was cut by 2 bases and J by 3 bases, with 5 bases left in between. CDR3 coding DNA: TGTGCCAGCAGTTACGAAAACTACGAGCAGTACTTC. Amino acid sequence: CASSYENYEQYF.